This T cell receptor beta chain was obtained from a study of T cells in localized non-small cell lung cancer. Study results and caveats: Adjacent lung held a median approximately 50 of the top 100 tumor clones. Longer overall survival was linked to higher blood T cell density.

With 0 bases removed from V and 5 bases from J, the gap between germline ends came to 7 bases. This CDR3 comprises 13 residues. The germline CDR1 and CDR2 sequences are KGHSH and LQKENI. Concerning this clone itself: As yet, its antigen is unknown. Other nucleotide sequences from this sample produce the same CDR3.

TCRdb's copy holds only in-frame clones and misses some; the assay was immunoSEQ multiplex PCR. The table includes fewer than 90,000 clones, roughly four fifths detected once. The sequence derives from a man aged 35 to 69 with stage I lung adenocarcinoma. The chain couples TRBV18 to TRBJ2-5, with D perhaps TRBD2 (5 bases). The starting material was peripheral blood, obtained before any cancer treatment. This CDR3 reads CASSPPPGETQYF. CDR3 DNA: TGTGCCAGCTCACCACCGCCGGGGGAGACCCAGTACTTC.